This T cell receptor (beta chain) comes out of a study of cytomegalovirus exposure and HLA in healthy donors. This clone was seen a handful of times. Antigen unknown. Trimming removed 5 bases at V and 3 bases at J, with 13 bases between. CDR1 and CDR2 (germline): MNHNY, SVGAGI (reference sequence). The CDR3 sequence is 14 residues long. Whole-study results and caveats: Most TCR beta V segments were productive about 87% or about 30% of the time in an earlier analysis.

The PCR was carried out with 60 Vbeta primers and 13 Jbeta primers. TCRdb keeps only in-frame clones here, not all; method: immunoSEQ multiplex PCR. The table records some 85,000 clones, 76% of them present only once. The sample comprised PBMCs. The origin of this receptor is a man aged 35 to 55 in good health and CMV-seronegative. The V and J genes are TRBV6-6 and TRBJ2-5; no reliable D call. The CDR3 DNA follows: TGTGCCAGCAGTCTAGACCGTCGGGAAGAGACCCAGTACTTC. Its protein is CASSLDRREETQYF.